This TCR beta chain was identified during a study of cytomegalovirus exposure and HLA in healthy donors. Study-wide points: High sensitivity and specificity were reportedly achieved when the classifier diagnosed cytomegalovirus status. Relative to the roughly 690-donor mean, N-insertions were reportedly fewer in an Asian-associated ancestry cluster in a later analysis.

PCR was performed using 60 Vbeta and 13 Jbeta primers. Sequenced by immunoSEQ multiplex PCR; TCRdb stores in-frame clones only, minus some. The sample lists about 140,000 clones, 65% to 85% occurring once. About this clone: The antigen is not known.

This CDR3 is 15 amino acids long. Germline V lookup: CDR1 KGHSH, CDR2 LQKENI. J was trimmed by 7 bases and V by 4 bases; bases with no gene match: 13. Sequenced input: PBMCs. The source is a man between 18 and 35 years old in good health and CMV-seronegative. This chain uses TRBV18 with TRBJ2-7; 7 bases align to TRBD1. The CDR3, as DNA: TGTGCCAGCTCACGCACACCGGGACAGCGTGTAGAGCAGTACTTC. This translates into CASSRTPGQRVEQYF.